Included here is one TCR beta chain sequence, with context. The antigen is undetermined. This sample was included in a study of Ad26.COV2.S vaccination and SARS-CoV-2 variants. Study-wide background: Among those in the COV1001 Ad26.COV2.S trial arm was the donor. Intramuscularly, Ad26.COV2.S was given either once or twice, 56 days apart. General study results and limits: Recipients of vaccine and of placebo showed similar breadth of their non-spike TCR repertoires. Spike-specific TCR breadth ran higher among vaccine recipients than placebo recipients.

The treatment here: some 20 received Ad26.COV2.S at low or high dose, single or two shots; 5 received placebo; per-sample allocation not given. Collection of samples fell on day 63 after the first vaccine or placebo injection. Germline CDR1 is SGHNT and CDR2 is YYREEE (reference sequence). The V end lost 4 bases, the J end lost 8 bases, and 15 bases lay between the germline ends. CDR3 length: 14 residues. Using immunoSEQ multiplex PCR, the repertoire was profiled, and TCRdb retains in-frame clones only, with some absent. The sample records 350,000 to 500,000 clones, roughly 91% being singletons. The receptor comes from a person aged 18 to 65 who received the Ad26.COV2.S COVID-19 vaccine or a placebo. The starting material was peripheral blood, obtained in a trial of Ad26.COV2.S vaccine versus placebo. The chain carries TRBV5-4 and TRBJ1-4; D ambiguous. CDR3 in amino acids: CASSGRRYREKLFF. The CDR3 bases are TGTGCCAGCAGCGGGCGCAGATATAGGGAAAAACTGTTTTTT.